These T cell receptor beta chains were read from a single sample in a study of identifying expanded T cells in peripheral blood. This table comes from immunoSEQ multiplex PCR, and its TCRdb copy is limited to in-frame clones, with some not included. Of about 52,000 clones listed, roughly 80% are singletons. The sequenced sample was blood. These receptors all stem from a person aged 18-69 years in good health. The CDR3 runs from the conserved cysteine through the conserved F or W. The order of the fields is CDR3 protein, V gene.

CDR3aa: CASSVGQGTDTQYF
v_gene: TRBV9

CDR3aa: CASSLGASGSFNEQFF
v_gene: TRBV11-2

CDR3aa: CSAGQDRTGELFF
v_gene: TRBV29-1

CDR3aa: CASSETGGGLAEAFF
v_gene: TRBV6-1

CDR3aa: CASGPPTGASTDTQYF
v_gene: TRBV12-5

CDR3aa: CAISEDATNYGYTF
v_gene: TRBV10-3

CDR3aa: CASSLVQGEYGYTF
v_gene: TRBV7-3

CDR3aa: CASSYSGQTETQYF
v_gene: TRBV6-5

CDR3aa: CASSLAAGTYEQYF
v_gene: TRBV5-1

CDR3aa: CASSPPTSGSYEQYF
v_gene: TRBV5-1

CDR3aa: CASSLAGSAYEQFF
v_gene: TRBV14

CDR3aa: CASSLGPGPSQPQHF
v_gene: TRBV7-6

CDR3aa: CASSFTGVEQYF
v_gene: TRBV7-2

CDR3aa: CASLQGRRLAFF
v_gene: TRBV10-1

CDR3aa: CASSQVDLTTGELFF
v_gene: TRBV4-1

CDR3aa: CASSETSGFSQYF
v_gene: TRBV10-2

CDR3aa: CASTNGVSGANVLTF
v_gene: TRBV19

CDR3aa: CASDRDRGWEQFF
v_gene: TRBV6-1

CDR3aa: CASSLRAGGNEQFF
v_gene: TRBV5-1

CDR3aa: CAISDQLAGVMIEQFF
v_gene: TRBV10-3

CDR3aa: CASHRVGDYGYTF
v_gene: TRBV10-3

CDR3aa: CASSQESWSNEQFF
v_gene: TRBV4-3

CDR3aa: CASSRGPTDTQYF
v_gene: TRBV21-1

CDR3aa: CASSFGKARTQYF
v_gene: TRBV7-6

CDR3aa: CASGLETGGNEQFF
v_gene: TRBV12-5

CDR3aa: CSVGTGIGLDLTF
v_gene: TRBV29-1

CDR3aa: CASSSTPGQSYEQYF
v_gene: TRBV7-2

CDR3aa: CASSTANRGTEQYF
v_gene: TRBV5-1

CDR3aa: CASSPDSFVAEAFF
v_gene: TRBV18

CDR3aa: CASSLGTGVSYEQYF
v_gene: TRBV7-9

CDR3aa: CASRASGGAGETQYF
v_gene: TRBV6-5

CDR3aa: CSVRGGTDNEQFF
v_gene: TRBV29-1

CDR3aa: CASSSQLGTGGKYNEQFF
v_gene: TRBV7-9

CDR3aa: CSVQGLAGGGPNEQFF
v_gene: TRBV29-1

CDR3aa: CASSTGPGNEQYF
v_gene: TRBV18

CDR3aa: CASSPDLYTGELFF
v_gene: TRBV7-9

CDR3aa: CASSSQWGGTEAFF
v_gene: TRBV7-9

CDR3aa: CASSPNPRLTYTQYF
v_gene: TRBV2

CDR3aa: CASSLGVAGNTIYF
v_gene: TRBV5-1

CDR3aa: CAISESGGTEAFF
v_gene: TRBV10-3

CDR3aa: CASSPGGTNEETQYF
v_gene: TRBV5-1

CDR3aa: CASSGRERANYGYTF
v_gene: TRBV19